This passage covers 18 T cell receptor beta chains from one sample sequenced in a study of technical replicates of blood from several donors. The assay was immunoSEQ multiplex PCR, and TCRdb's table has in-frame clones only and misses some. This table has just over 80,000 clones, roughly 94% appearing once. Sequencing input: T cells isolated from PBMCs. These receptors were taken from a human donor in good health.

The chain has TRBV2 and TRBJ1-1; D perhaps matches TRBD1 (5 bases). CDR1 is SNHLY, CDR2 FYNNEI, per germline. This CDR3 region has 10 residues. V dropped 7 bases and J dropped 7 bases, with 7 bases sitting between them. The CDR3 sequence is CASTTGEAFF. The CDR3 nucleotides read TGTGCCAGCACTACAGGTGAAGCTTTCTTT.

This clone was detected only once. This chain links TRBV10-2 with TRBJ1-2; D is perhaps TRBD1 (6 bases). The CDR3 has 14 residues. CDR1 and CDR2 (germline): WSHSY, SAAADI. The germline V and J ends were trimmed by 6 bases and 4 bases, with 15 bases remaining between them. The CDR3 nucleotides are TGCGCCAGCAGCGATACAGGGTGGGCCTATGGCTACACCTTC. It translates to CASSDTGWAYGYTF.

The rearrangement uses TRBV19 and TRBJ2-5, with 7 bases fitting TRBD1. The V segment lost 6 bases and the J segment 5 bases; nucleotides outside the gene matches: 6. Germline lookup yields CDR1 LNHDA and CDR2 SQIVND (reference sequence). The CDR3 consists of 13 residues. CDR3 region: CASSTGATETQYF. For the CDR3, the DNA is TGTGCCAGTAGCACAGGGGCAACGGAGACCCAGTACTTC.

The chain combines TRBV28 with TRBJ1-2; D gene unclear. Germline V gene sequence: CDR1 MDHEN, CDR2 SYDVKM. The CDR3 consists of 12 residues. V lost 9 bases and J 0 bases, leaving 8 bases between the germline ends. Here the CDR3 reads CASKRANYGYTF. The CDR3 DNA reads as TGTGCCAGTAAGAGGGCTAACTATGGCTACACCTTC.

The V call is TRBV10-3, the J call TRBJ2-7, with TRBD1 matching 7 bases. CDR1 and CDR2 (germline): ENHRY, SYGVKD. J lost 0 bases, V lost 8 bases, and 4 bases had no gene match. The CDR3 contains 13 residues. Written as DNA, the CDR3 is TGTGCCATCTTAGACAGGGACTCCTACGAGCAGTACTTC. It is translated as CAILDRDSYEQYF.

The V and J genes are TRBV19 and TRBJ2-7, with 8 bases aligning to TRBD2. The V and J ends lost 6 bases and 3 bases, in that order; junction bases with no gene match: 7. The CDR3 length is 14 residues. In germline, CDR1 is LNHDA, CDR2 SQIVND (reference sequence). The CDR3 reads CASSFSGTSYEQYF. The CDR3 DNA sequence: TGTGCCAGTAGCTTTTCCGGGACTAGCTACGAGCAGTACTTC.

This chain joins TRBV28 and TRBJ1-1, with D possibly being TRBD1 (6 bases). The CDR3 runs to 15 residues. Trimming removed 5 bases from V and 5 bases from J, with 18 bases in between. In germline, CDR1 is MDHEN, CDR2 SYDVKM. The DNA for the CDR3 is TGTGCCAGCAGTCCCCCTGCAGGGGAGGGAACTGAAGCTTTCTTT. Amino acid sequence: CASSPPAGEGTEAFF.

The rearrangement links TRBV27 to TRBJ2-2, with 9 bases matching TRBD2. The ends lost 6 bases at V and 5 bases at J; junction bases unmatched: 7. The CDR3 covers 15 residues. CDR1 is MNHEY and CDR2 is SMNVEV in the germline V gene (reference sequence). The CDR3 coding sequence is TGTGCCAGCAGGCCTCGGAGCGGGAGGACCGGGGAGCTGTTTTTT. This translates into CASRPRSGRTGELFF.

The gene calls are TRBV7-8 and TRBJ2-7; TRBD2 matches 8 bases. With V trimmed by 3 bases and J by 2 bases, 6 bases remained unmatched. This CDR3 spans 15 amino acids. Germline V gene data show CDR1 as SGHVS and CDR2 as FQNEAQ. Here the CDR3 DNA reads TGTGCCAGCAGCTTCCTAGCGGGCTTAACCTACGAGCAGTACTTC. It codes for CASSFLAGLTYEQYF. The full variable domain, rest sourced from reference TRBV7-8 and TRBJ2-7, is GAGVSQSPRYKVAKRGQDVALRCDPISGHVSLFWYQQALGQGPEFLTYFQNEAQLDKSGLPSDRFFAERPEGSVSTLKIQRTQQEDSAVYLCASSFLAGLTYEQYFGPGTRLTVT.

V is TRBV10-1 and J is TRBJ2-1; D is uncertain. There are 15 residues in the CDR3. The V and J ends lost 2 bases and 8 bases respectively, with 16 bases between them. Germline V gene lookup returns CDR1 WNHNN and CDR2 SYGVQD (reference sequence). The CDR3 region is CASSERANPRDEQFF. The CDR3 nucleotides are TGCGCCAGCAGTGAGAGAGCGAACCCCCGGGATGAGCAGTTCTTC.

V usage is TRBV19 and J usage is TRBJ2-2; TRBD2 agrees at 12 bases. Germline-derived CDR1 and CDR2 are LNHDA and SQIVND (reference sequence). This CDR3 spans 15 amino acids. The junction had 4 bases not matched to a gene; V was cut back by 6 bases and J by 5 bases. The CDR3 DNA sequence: TGTGCCAGTAGATACGGACTAGCGGGAACCGGGGAGCTGTTTTTT. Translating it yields CASRYGLAGTGELFF.

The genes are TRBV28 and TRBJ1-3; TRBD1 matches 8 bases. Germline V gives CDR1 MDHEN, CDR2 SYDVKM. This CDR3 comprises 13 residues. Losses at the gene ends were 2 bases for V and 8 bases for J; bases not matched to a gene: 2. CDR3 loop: CASSLPRGHTIYF. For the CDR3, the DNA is TGTGCCAGCAGTTTACCCAGGGGGCACACCATATATTTT.

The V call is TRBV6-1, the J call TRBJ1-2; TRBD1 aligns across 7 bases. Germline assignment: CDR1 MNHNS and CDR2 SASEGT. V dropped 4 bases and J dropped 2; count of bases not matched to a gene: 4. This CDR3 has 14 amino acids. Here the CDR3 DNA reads TGTGCCAGCAGTGCGACAGGGACGAACTATGGCTACACCTTC. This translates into CASSATGTNYGYTF.

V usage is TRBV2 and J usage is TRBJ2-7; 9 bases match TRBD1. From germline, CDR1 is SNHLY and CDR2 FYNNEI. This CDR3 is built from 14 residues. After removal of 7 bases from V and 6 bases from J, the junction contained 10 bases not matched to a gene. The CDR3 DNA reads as TGTGCCAGCAAAGTGGACAGGGGTGTCCTCGAGCAGTACTTC. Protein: CASKVDRGVLEQYF.

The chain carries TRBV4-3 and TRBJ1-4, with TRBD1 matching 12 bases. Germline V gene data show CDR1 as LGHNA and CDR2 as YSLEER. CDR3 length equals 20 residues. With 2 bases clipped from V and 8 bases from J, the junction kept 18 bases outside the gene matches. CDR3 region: CASSQRRDRGRRDDREKLFF. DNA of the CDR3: TGCGCCAGCAGCCAAAGGAGGGACAGGGGGCGCAGGGATGATCGGGAAAAACTGTTTTTT.

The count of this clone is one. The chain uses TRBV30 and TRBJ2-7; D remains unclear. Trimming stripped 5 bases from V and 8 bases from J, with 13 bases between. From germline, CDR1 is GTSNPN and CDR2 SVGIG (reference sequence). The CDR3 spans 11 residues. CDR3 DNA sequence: TGTGCCTGGGCCGACGAGACAAAGCAGTACTTC. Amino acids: CAWADETKQYF.

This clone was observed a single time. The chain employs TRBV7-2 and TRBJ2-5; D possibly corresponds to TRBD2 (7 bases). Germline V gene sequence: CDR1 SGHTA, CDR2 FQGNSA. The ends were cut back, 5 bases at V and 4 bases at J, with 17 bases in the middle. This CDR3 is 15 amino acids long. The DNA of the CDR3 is TGTGCCAGCAGCCGAGGGGGGGGGTTCGGAGAGACCCAGTACTTC. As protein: CASSRGGGFGETQYF. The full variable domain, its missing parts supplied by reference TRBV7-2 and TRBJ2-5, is GAGVSQSPSNKVTEKGKDVELRCDPISGHTALYWYRQSLGQGLEFLIYFQGNSAPDKSGLPSDRFSAERTGGSVSTLTIQRTQQEDSAVYLCASSRGGGFGETQYFGPGTRLLVL.

CDR3 residues: CASSLGGGREPQHF. The CDR3 bases are TGTGCCAGCAGCTTAGGGGGAGGCCGGGAGCCCCAGCATTTT. This chain joins TRBV11-2 and TRBJ1-5, with D unresolved. The CDR3 is made up of 14 amino acids. V was cut by 1 base and J by 8 bases, with 12 bases left in between. CDR1 SGHAT and CDR2 FQNNGV come from the germline V gene.